The entry below gives a single T cell receptor (beta chain) sequence along with its context. This sample was taken from a study of cytomegalovirus exposure and HLA in healthy donors. Germline V gene lookup returns CDR1 SNHLY and CDR2 FYNNEI. Between the trimmed V and J ends, which lost 5 bases and 0 bases, there was a span of 18 bases. This CDR3 is 17 amino acids long. The study ran its PCR with 60 Vbeta and 13 Jbeta primers. Profiled with immunoSEQ multiplex PCR; TCRdb holds only in-frame clones, not every one. The sample has 150,000 to 200,000 clones; under 80% are singletons. This chain connects TRBV2 to TRBJ2-3; D is possibly TRBD1 (6 bases). The sequenced sample consisted of PBMCs. This clonotype was sampled from a man aged 40-49 years in good health and CMV-seronegative. The CDR3 protein is CASSPIRQVSSTDTQYF. In DNA, the CDR3 is TGTGCCAGCAGTCCCATACGACAGGTCTCTAGCACAGATACGCAGTATTTT.